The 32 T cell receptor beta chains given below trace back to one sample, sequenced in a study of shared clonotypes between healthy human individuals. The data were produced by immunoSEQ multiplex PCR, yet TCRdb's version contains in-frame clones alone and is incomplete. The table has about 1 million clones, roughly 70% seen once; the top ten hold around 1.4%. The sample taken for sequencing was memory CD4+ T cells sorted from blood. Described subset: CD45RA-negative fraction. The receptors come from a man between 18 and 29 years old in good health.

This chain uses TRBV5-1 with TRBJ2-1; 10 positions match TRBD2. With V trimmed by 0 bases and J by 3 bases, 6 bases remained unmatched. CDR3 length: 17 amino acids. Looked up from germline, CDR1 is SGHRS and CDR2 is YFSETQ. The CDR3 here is CASSLDQRTSGYNEQFF. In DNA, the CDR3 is TGCGCCAGCAGCTTGGATCAGAGGACTAGCGGCTACAATGAGCAGTTCTTC.

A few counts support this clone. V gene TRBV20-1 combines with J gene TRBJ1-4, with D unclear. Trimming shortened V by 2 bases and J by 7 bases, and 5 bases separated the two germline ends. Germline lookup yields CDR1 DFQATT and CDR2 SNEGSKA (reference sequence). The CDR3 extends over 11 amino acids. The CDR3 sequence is CSARTFEKLFF. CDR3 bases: TGCAGTGCTAGAACCTTTGAAAAACTGTTTTTT.

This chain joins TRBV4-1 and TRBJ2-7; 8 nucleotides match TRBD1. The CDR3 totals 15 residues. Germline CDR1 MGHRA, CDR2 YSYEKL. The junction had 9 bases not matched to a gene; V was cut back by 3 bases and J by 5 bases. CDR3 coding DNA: TGCGCCAGCAGCCAGAAGGGGACAGGAAACCACGAGCAGTACTTC. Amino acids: CASSQKGTGNHEQYF.

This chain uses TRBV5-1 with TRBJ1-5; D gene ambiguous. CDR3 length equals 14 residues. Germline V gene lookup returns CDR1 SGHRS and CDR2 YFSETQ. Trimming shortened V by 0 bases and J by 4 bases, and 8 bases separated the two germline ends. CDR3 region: CASSLDAGNQPQHF. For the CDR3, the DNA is TGCGCCAGCAGCTTGGACGCGGGAAATCAGCCCCAGCATTTT. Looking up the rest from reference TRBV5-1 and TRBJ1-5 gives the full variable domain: KAGVTQTPRYLIKTRGQQVTLSCSPISGHRSVSWYQQTPGQGLQFLFEYFSETQRNKGNFPGRFSGRQFSNSRSEMNVSTLELGDSALYLCASSLDAGNQPQHFGDGTRLSIL.

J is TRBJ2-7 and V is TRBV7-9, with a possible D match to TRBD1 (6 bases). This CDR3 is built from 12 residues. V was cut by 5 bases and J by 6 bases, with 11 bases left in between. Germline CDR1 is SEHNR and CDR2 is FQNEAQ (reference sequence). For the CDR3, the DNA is TGTGCCAGCAGCGCAGGGGTTCGCGAGCAGTACTTC. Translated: CASSAGVREQYF.

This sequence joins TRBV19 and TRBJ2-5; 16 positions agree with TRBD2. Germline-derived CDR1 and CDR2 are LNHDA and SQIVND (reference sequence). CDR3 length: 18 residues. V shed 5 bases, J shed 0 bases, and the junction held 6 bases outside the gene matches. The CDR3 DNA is TGTGCCAGTAGTGAGACGGGACTAGCGGGAGGGAACCAAGAGACCCAGTACTTC. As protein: CASSETGLAGGNQETQYF.

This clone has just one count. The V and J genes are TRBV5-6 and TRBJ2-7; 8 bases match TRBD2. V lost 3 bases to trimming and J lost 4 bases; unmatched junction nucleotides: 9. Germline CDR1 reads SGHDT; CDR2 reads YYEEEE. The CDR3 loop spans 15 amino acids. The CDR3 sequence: CASSWSGTREYEQYF. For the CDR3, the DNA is TGTGCCAGCAGCTGGTCCGGGACTAGGGAGTACGAGCAGTACTTC.

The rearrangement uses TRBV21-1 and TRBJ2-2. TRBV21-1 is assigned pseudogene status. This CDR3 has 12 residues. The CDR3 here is CASSKGTGELFF. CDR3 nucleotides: TGTGCCAGCAGCAAAGGGACCGGGGAGCTGTTTTTT.

CDR3 DNA sequence: TGTGCCAGCAGTTTGAGGATGGACAGCTCGGGGCGGTCCTACGAGCAGTACTTC. Translation: CASSLRMDSSGRSYEQYF. This rearrangement joins TRBV27 to TRBJ2-7, with a possible D match to TRBD1 (6 bases). This CDR3 has 18 amino acids. CDR1 MNHEY and CDR2 SMNVEV come from the germline V gene (reference sequence). V was shortened by 3 bases and J by 1 base, with 22 bases between the two germline ends.

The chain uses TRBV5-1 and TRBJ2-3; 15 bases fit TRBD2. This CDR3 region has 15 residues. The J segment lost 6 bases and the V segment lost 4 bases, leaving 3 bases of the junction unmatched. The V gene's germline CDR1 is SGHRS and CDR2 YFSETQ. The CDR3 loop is CASSPGTSGGDTQYF. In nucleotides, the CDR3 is TGCGCCAGCAGCCCCGGGACTAGCGGGGGGGATACGCAGTATTTT.

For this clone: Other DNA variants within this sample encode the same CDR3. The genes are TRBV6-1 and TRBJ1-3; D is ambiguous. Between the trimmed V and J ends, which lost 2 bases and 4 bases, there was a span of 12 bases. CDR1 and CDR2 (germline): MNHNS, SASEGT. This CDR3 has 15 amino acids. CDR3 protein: CASSEMKGTGNTIYF. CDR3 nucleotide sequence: TGTGCCAGCAGTGAAATGAAGGGAACAGGAAACACCATATATTTT.

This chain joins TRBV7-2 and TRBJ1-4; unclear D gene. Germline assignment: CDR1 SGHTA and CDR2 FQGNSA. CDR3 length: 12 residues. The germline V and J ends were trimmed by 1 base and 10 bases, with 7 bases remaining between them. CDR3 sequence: CASSLVMVKLFF. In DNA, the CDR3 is TGTGCCAGCAGCTTAGTTATGGTAAAACTGTTTTTT.

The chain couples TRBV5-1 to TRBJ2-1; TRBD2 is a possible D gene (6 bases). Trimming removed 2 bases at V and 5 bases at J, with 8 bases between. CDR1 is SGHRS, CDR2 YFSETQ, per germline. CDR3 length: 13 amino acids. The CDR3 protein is CASSLPSDNEQFF. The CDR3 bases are TGCGCCAGCAGCTTACCTAGCGACAATGAGCAGTTCTTC.

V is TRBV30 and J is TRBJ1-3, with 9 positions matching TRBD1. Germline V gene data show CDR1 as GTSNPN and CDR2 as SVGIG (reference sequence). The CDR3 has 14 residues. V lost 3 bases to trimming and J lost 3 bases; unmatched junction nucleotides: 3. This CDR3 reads CAWRGGQGGNTIYF. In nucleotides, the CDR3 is TGTGCCTGGAGGGGGGGACAGGGTGGAAACACCATATATTTT. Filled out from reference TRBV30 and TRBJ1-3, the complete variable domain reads SQTIHQWPATLVQPVGSPLSLECTVEGTSNPNLYWYRQAAGRGLQLLFYSVGIGQISSEVPQNLSASRPQDRQFILSSKKLLLSDSGFYLCAWRGGQGGNTIYFGEGSWLTVV.

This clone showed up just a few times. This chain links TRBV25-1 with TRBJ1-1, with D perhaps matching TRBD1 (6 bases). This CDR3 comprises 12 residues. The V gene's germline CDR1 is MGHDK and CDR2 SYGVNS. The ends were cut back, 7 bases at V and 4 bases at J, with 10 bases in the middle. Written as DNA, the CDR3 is TGTGCCAGCACACAGGGCCGCACTGAAGCTTTCTTT. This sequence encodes CASTQGRTEAFF.

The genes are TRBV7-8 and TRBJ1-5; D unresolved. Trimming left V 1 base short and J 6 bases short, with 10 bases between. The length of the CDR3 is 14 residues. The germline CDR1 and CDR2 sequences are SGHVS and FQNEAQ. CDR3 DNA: TGTGCCAGCAGCTTAGAGGAGGGCCCTCAGCCCCAGCATTTT. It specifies CASSLEEGPQPQHF. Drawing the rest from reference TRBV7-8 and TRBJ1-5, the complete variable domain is GAGVSQSPRYKVAKRGQDVALRCDPISGHVSLFWYQQALGQGPEFLTYFQNEAQLDKSGLPSDRFFAERPEGSVSTLKIQRTQQEDSAVYLCASSLEEGPQPQHFGDGTRLSIL.

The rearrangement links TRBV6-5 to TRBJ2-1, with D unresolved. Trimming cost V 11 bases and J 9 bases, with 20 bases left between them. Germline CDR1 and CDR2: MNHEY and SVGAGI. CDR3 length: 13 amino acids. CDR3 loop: CARKVEPPGEQFF. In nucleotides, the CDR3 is TGTGCCCGAAAGGTCGAACCCCCGGGTGAGCAGTTCTTC.

The CDR3 here is CSVEGIVGRGGRDTQYF. The DNA of the CDR3 is TGCAGCGTTGAGGGGATCGTCGGGCGCGGGGGGCGAGATACGCAGTATTTT. The V and J genes are TRBV29-1 and TRBJ2-3; 8 bases fit TRBD2. Germline trimming cut 3 bases from V and 5 bases from J; bases unmatched to any gene: 16. The germline CDR1 and CDR2 sequences are SQVTM and ANQGSEA. The CDR3 is 17 residues long.

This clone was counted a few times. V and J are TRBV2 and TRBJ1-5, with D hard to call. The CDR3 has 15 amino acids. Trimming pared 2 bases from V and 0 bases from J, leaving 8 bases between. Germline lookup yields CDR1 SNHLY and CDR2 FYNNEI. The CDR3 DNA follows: TGTGCCAGCAGTGAAATCCCGTATAGCAATCAGCCCCAGCATTTT. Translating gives CASSEIPYSNQPQHF.

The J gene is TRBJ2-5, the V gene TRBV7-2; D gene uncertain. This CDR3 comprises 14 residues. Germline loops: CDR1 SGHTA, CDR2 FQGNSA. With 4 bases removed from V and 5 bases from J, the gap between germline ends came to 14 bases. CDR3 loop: CASSSDGPWETQYF. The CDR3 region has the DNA TGTGCCAGCAGCTCAGACGGACCCTGGGAGACCCAGTACTTC.

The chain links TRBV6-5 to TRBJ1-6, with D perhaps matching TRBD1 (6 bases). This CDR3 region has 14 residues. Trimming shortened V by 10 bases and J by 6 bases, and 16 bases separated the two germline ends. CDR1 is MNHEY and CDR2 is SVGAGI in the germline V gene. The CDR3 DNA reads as TGTGCCACCGGGGGGGGCTCGGGTAATTCACCCCTCCACTTT. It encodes CATGGGSGNSPLHF.

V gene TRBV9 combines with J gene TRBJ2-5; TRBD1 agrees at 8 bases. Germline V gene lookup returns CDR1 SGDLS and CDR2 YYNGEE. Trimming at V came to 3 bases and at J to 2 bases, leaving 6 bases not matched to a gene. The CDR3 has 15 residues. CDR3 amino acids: CASSAQGAYQETQYF. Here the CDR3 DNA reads TGTGCCAGCAGCGCGCAGGGGGCGTATCAAGAGACCCAGTACTTC.

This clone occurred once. DNA for the CDR3: TGTGCCAGCAGTAAAACAGGGGGACTAACCTACGAGCAGTACTTC. Protein sequence: CASSKTGGLTYEQYF. V usage is TRBV6-6 and J usage is TRBJ2-7, with D maybe TRBD1 (8 bases). Trimming cost V 5 bases and J 2 bases, with 16 bases left between them. This CDR3 comprises 15 residues. CDR1 and CDR2 from the germline V gene are MNHNY and SVGAGI (reference sequence).

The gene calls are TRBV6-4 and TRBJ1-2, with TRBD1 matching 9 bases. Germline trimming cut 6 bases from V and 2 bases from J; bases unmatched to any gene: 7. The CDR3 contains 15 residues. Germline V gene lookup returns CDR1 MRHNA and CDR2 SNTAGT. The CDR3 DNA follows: TGTGCCAGCAGCCCCCAAACAGGGGGCAACTATGGCTACACCTTC. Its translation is CASSPQTGGNYGYTF.

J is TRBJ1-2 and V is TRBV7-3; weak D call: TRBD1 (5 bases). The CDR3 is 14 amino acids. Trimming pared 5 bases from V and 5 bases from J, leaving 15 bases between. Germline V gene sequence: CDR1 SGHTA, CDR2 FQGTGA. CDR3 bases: TGTGCCAGCAGCCCGGGGGTCCCCTCATATGGCTACACCTTC. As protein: CASSPGVPSYGYTF.

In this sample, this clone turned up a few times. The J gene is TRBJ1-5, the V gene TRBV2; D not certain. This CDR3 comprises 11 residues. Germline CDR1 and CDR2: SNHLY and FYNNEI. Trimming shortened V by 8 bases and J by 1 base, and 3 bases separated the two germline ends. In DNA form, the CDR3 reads TGTGCCAGCGGGAGCAATCAGCCCCAGCATTTT. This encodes CASGSNQPQHF.

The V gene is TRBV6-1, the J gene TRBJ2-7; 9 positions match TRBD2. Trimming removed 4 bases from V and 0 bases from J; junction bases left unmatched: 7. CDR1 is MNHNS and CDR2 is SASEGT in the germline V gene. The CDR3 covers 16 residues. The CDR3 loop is CASSVRLAVNSYEQYF. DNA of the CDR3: TGTGCCAGCAGTGTTAGACTAGCGGTGAACTCCTACGAGCAGTACTTC.

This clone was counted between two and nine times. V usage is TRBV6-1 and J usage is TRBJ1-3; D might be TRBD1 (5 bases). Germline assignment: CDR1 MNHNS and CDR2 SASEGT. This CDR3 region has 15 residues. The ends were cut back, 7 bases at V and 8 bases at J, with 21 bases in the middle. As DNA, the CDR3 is TGTGCCAGCATCGACCGGGACGGAGGCGGTTACACCATATATTTT. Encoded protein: CASIDRDGGGYTIYF.

In nucleotides, the CDR3 is TGTGCCAGCAGTGAGGACAGGGAGGGTGTTAGCGCCTATAATTCACCCCTCCACTTT. This translates into CASSEDREGVSAYNSPLHF. The chain carries TRBV6-1 and TRBJ1-6; 8 positions match TRBD1. CDR3 length equals 19 residues. Germline V gene lookup returns CDR1 MNHNS and CDR2 SASEGT. V was pared by 3 bases and J by 2 bases, with 12 bases of the junction left unmatched.

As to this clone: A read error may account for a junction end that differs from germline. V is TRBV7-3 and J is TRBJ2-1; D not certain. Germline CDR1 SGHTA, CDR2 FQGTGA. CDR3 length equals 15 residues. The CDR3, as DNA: TGTGCCGGCAGCCGTACTGGGCTATCCTACAATGAGCAGTTCTTC. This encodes CAGSRTGLSYNEQFF.

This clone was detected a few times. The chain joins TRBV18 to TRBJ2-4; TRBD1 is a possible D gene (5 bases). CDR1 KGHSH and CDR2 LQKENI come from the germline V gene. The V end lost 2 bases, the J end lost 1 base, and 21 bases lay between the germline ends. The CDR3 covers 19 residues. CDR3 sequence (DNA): TGTGCCAGCTCACCAACGTCTCCCCATAGGGGATGGGCCAAAAACATTCAGTACTTC. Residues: CASSPTSPHRGWAKNIQYF.

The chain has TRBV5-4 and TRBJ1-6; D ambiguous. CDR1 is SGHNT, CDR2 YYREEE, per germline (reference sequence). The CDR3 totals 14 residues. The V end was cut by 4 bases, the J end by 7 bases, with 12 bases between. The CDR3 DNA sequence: TGTGCCAGCAGCCCGGACCCCCACAATTCACCCCTCCACTTT. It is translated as CASSPDPHNSPLHF.